This is a list of T cell receptor beta chains from one sample in a study of regulatory T cells in long-lasting Graves disease. One entry per CDR3 protein results from TCRdb running MiXCR on the multiplex PCR reads. The table lists 500,000 or so distinct CDR3 sequences, approximately 16% of them singletons, with roughly 25% in the top ten. This sample was also put to use in a study of T cells in Graves' hyperthyroidism and ophthalmopathy.

Sample: peripheral blood mononuclear cells (PBMCs), taken at new diagnosis, from a patient treated with antithyroid drugs. These receptors were taken from a woman aged 40 to 65 with Graves disease. Each CDR3 is given with its conserved first and last residue. D genes are given only for firm matches. Clone size is given for some rows only: seen once, a few or many times, or a class if the clone is expanded.

few,TRBJ2-7,TRBD1,15,TRBV7-9,TGTGCCAGCAGCCGACCCGGGACAGGGCCCGACGAGCAGTACTTC,CASSRPGTGPDEQYF
many,TRBJ2-1,TRBD2,13,TRBV24-1,TGTGCCACCAGCCCGGGGGGGAACAATGAGCAGTTCTTC,CATSPGGNNEQFF
many,TRBJ2-3,.,11,TRBV7-9,TGTGCCAGCAGCGCCACAGATACGCAGTATTTT,CASSATDTQYF
many,TRBJ1-2,TRBD1,14,TRBV7-2,TGTGCCAGCAGCTCACCGGGACAGGGAAATGGCTACACCTTC,CASSSPGQGNGYTF
many,TRBJ1-1,.,15,TRBV7-2,TGTGCCAGCAGCTTAGTAGGCGGGAAGGGCACTGAAGCTTTCTTT,CASSLVGGKGTEAFF
many,TRBJ2-7,.,17,TRBV11-2,TGTGCCAGCAGCTTAACTTCTGGGGGGGCTGAATCCTACGAGCAGTACTTC,CASSLTSGGAESYEQYF
many,TRBJ2-3,.,13,TRBV28,TGTGCCAGCACCCCTACGGTGAAAGATACGCAGTATTTT,CASTPTVKDTQYF
few,TRBJ2-2,.,13,TRBV2,TGTGCCAGCAGCCTAAGACAGGTCGGGGAGCTGTTTTTT,CASSLRQVGELFF
.,TRBJ1-1,.,13,TRBV3-1,TGTGCCAGCAGCGGGACATTTGGCACTGAAGCTTTCTTT,CASSGTFGTEAFF
many,TRBJ2-1,.,14,TRBV20-1,TGCAGTGCTAGAGTTGGGCATGGAGGACTACCGCAGTTCTTC,CSARVGHGGLPQFF
.,TRBJ1-3,.,16,TRBV5-1,TGCGCCAGCAGCTTGGCCGGGACGGATAACGGGGGCACCATATATTTT,CASSLAGTDNGGTIYF
few,TRBJ2-5,.,14,TRBV9,TGTGCCAGCAGCGTAGGGGGGCGTCAAGAGACCCAGTACTTC,CASSVGGRQETQYF
.,TRBJ1-2,TRBD1,13,TRBV10-3,TGTGCCACCAGGGGACAGGGGGGCTATGGCTACACCTTC,CATRGQGGYGYTF
many,TRBJ2-1,.,15,TRBV10-3,TGTGCCATCCAGGCCACGACTACCGCCTACAATGAGCAGTTCTTC,CAIQATTTAYNEQFF
few,TRBJ1-3,.,10,TRBV12-3/TRBV12-4,TGTGCCAGCGGCGGAAACACCATATATTTT,CASGGNTIYF
once,TRBJ1-3,.,14,TRBV19,TGTGCCAGTAGTATAAGGGACTCTGGAAACACCATATATTTT,CASSIRDSGNTIYF
few,TRBJ1-6,.,18,TRBV5-1,TGCGCCAGCAACCAAGTTACCCAGGGACTCACAAGGGGTTCACCCCTCCACTTT,CASNQVTQGLTRGSPLHF
.,TRBJ1-1,TRBD1,14,TRBV12-3/TRBV12-4,TGTGCCAGCAGTGTAGTCACAGGGGTAACTGAAGCTTTCTTT,CASSVVTGVTEAFF
few,TRBJ2-2,.,14,TRBV25-1,TGTGCCAGCAGTGATCACAGAAACACCGGGGAGCTGTTTTTT,CASSDHRNTGELFF
few,TRBJ2-3,.,16,TRBV7-6,TGTGCCAGCAGCTTGCTGGGGACTGAGCCCCGAGATACGCAGTATTTT,CASSLLGTEPRDTQYF
many,TRBJ2-3,.,14,TRBV5-1,TGCGCCAGCATCGCCGCCCCAAGCACAGATACGCAGTATTTT,CASIAAPSTDTQYF
.,TRBJ2-7,.,16,TRBV5-1,TGCGCCAGCAGCCCATACAGGGCCGACCTTACCTACGAGCAGTACTTC,CASSPYRADLTYEQYF
many,TRBJ2-3,.,13,TRBV30,TGTGCCTGGAGTGAGGGCCCCACAGATACGCAGTATTTT,CAWSEGPTDTQYF
many,TRBJ2-7,.,16,TRBV12-3/TRBV12-4,TGTGCCAGCAGTTTAGGGCGGGGCGGGGGCAGCTACGAGCAGTACTTC,CASSLGRGGGSYEQYF
few,TRBJ2-2,TRBD2,15,TRBV19,TGTGCCAGTAGCCCCACTAGCGCATGGACCGGGGAGCTGTTTTTT,CASSPTSAWTGELFF
.,TRBJ1-5,.,15,TRBV9,TGTGCCAGCAGCGTAGCGGGGTTAGGCAATCAGCCCCAGCATTTT,CASSVAGLGNQPQHF
.,TRBJ2-5,TRBD2,17,TRBV4-1,TGCGCCAGCAGCCAAGGGACAGCGGGGGGCTGCCAAGAGACCCAGTACTTC,CASSQGTAGGCQETQYF
.,TRBJ2-6,TRBD1,16,TRBV3-1,TGTGCCAGCAGCCAGGAAGGGGGCTATGGGGCCAACGTCCTGACTTTC,CASSQEGGYGANVLTF
many,TRBJ1-2,.,13,TRBV6-2/TRBV6-3,TGTGCCAGCAGTTTCGTAGGTCGCCTAGGCTACACCTTC,CASSFVGRLGYTF
.,TRBJ2-2,.,11,TRBV29-1,TGCAGCGTGGAGGGATCCGGGGAGCTGTTTTTT,CSVEGSGELFF
many,TRBJ1-4,.,16,TRBV14,TGTGCCAGCAGCCAAGGATTACAGAGAACTAATGAAAAACTGTTTTTT,CASSQGLQRTNEKLFF
.,TRBJ1-2,.,16,TRBV20-1,TGCAGTGCTAGAGATGACCCCGAGGGAAGCCGATATGGCTACACCTTC,CSARDDPEGSRYGYTF
few,TRBJ1-2,.,13,TRBV19,TGTGCCAGTACCCCGGCCAGAAGCTATGGCTACACCTTC,CASTPARSYGYTF
.,TRBJ2-1,.,14,TRBV12-3/TRBV12-4,TGTGCCAGCAGCGTTTCCGACAGCTACAATGAGCAGTTCTTC,CASSVSDSYNEQFF
.,TRBJ2-5,.,15,TRBV5-1,TGCGCCAGCAGCTTGGAAACAGGTTTGCAAGAGACCCAGTACTTC,CASSLETGLQETQYF
many,TRBJ1-1,.,14,TRBV19,TGTGCCAGTAGTATAGGGACGGCGAACACTGAAGCTTTCTTT,CASSIGTANTEAFF
many,TRBJ1-2,TRBD1,15,TRBV5-1,TGCGCCAGCAGCTTGGTACAGGGGAGCGGCTATGGCTACACCTTC,CASSLVQGSGYGYTF
many,TRBJ2-7,.,15,TRBV7-2,TGTGCCAGCAGCTTACAAAACAGGGTCGCCTACGAGCAGTACTTC,CASSLQNRVAYEQYF
many,TRBJ2-1,TRBD2,15,TRBV11-3,TGTGCCAGCAGCTTAATTGCGGGAGATTACAATGAGCAGTTCTTC,CASSLIAGDYNEQFF
many,TRBJ1-5,TRBD1,16,TRBV27,TGTGCCAGCAGGCCTCTCCACAGGGGAATCAATCAGCCCCAGCATTTT,CASRPLHRGINQPQHF
many,TRBJ2-3,.,15,TRBV18,TGTGCCAGCTCACCACCGGCCAGTCAGACAGATACGCAGTATTTT,CASSPPASQTDTQYF
few,TRBJ2-7,TRBD1,15,TRBV30,TGTGCCTGGAGCGGGAAGAAGGGGGCCTCCTACGAGCAGTACTTC,CAWSGKKGASYEQYF
.,TRBJ2-7,TRBD2,14,TRBV3-1,TGTGCCAGCAGCCAGTCCACTAGCGTGGGAGAGCAGTACTTC,CASSQSTSVGEQYF
many,TRBJ1-4,.,15,TRBV11-2,TGTGCCAGCAGCCCCGGAAGGGGATCTAATGAAAAACTGTTTTTT,CASSPGRGSNEKLFF
.,TRBJ1-1,TRBD1,16,TRBV29-1,TGCAGCGCCACCATACAGGGACAGGGGGCTAGGTCTGAAGCTTTCTTT,CSATIQGQGARSEAFF
.,TRBJ2-7,TRBD2,15,TRBV7-2,TGTGCCAGCAGCCGCAGACTAGCGGGCAGTAGGGAGCAGTACTTC,CASSRRLAGSREQYF
.,TRBJ2-5,TRBD1,15,TRBV7-9,TGTGCCAGCAGCCTTTCCTGGGACAGGGAAGAGACCCAGTACTTC,CASSLSWDREETQYF
.,TRBJ1-1,TRBD1,12,TRBV7-9,TGTGCCAGCAGGACCGGGACAGGGGATATTTTCTTT,CASRTGTGDIFF
few,TRBJ1-3,TRBD1,13,TRBV7-6,TGTGCCAGCAGCCCGACAGGGGGAAACACCATATATTTT,CASSPTGGNTIYF
many,TRBJ1-2,.,13,TRBV7-9,TGTGCCAGCAGCCCGCGGAACAGGGATGGCTACACCTTC,CASSPRNRDGYTF